A single sample is the source of the 14 T cell receptor beta chains below, sequenced in a study of T-cell reconstitution after alpha-beta-depleted transplantation in children. Construction of the TCRbeta library involved unique molecular identifiers. Each CDR3 protein gets one entry after TCRdb re-called the PCR reads with MiXCR. Among around 370,000 distinct CDR3 sequences listed, around 15% were seen once. The sequencing here drew on PBMCs, mostly from graft donor cells, taken 360 days after TCRalphabeta/CD19-depleted stem cell transplant. The receptors derive from a male patient between 2 and 15 years old who had a stem cell transplant for acute lymphoblastic leukemia, so the T cells may come from the graft donor.

This clonotype was seen a few times. The chain recombines TRBV4-2 with TRBJ2-4; possibly TRBD2 for D (5 bases). V gave up 0 bases and J gave up 9 bases, with 27 bases separating them. The CDR3 spans 19 residues. CDR1 is LGHNA, CDR2 YNFKEQ, per germline. CDR3 in amino acids: CASSQDLATYLTPGGIQYF. CDR3 DNA sequence: TGTGCCAGCAGCCAAGACCTAGCCACCTACCTGACTCCTGGAGGCATTCAGTACTTC.

This clonotype has ten or more counts. The J gene is TRBJ2-2, the V gene TRBV5-1; maybe TRBD2 (6 bases). Trimming removed 1 base at V and 4 bases at J, with 14 bases between. This CDR3 contains 16 residues. Germline V gene sequence: CDR1 SGHRS, CDR2 YFSETQ. The CDR3 sequence: CASSLTERASTGELFF. In DNA, the CDR3 is TGCGCCAGCAGCTTGACAGAGCGGGCTTCCACCGGGGAGCTGTTTTTT.

DNA of the CDR3: TGTGCCAGCAGTTACGAATCAGGATTCAGCTATGGCTACACCTTC. This codes for CASSYESGFSYGYTF. The rearrangement links TRBV6-5 to TRBJ1-2; D is uncertain. CDR1 is MNHEY and CDR2 is SVGAGI in the germline V gene. V was pared by 2 bases and J by 4 bases, with 14 bases between. The CDR3 runs to 15 residues.

As concerns this clonotype: A much larger clone differs by one base, so this may be a read error. The V and J genes are TRBV29-1 and TRBJ2-1; D is unclear. The CDR3 is made up of 12 amino acids. The germline gives CDR1 SQVTM, CDR2 ANQGSEA. CDR3 nucleotides: TGCAGCGTTGAAGAAGGCGTGAATGAGCTGTTCTTC. This gives the protein CSVEEGVNELFF.

The genes are TRBV10-3 and TRBJ2-1; 7 bases agree with TRBD2. Trimming took 3 bases from V and 9 from J; bases not matched to a gene: 11. The CDR3 totals 15 residues. Looked up from germline, CDR1 is ENHRY and CDR2 is SYGVKD. The CDR3 reads CAISEHAGAASEQFF. CDR3 in DNA: TGTGCCATCAGTGAACATGCGGGAGCGGCTTCTGAGCAGTTCTTC.

The rearrangement uses TRBV27 and TRBJ2-5; TRBD2 matches at 8 bases. CDR1 is MNHEY, CDR2 SMNVEV, per germline (reference sequence). The CDR3 contains 18 residues. The trim removed 5 bases at V and 0 bases at J, leaving 14 bases unmatched. In DNA, the CDR3 is TGTGCCAGCAGTCCGTTTAGCCATAGCGGGATCCACCAAGAGACCCAGTACTTC. Amino acid sequence: CASSPFSHSGIHQETQYF.

This clonotype has a handful of counts. V and J are TRBV9 and TRBJ1-2; no firm D call. The CDR3 extends over 11 amino acids. Germline CDR1 is SGDLS and CDR2 is YYNGEE. The germline V and J ends were trimmed by 3 bases and 5 bases, with 5 bases remaining between them. DNA of the CDR3: TGTGCCAGCAGCGGATGGTATGGCTACACCTTC. Translating it yields CASSGWYGYTF. The variable domain in full, completed from reference TRBV9 and TRBJ1-2, reads DSGVTQTPKHLITATGQRVTLRCSPRSGDLSVYWYQQSLDQGLQFLIQYYNGEERAKGNILERFSAQQFPDLHSELNLSSLELGDSALYFCASSGWYGYTFGSGTRLTVV.

The chain recombines TRBV30 with TRBJ2-1; D may be TRBD2 (5 bases). Germline assignment: CDR1 GTSNPN and CDR2 SVGIG (reference sequence). The CDR3 covers 12 residues. Trimming removed 4 bases at V and 6 bases at J, with 10 bases between. DNA for the CDR3: TGTGCCTGGATTCGCGGGTTCAATGAGCAGTTCTTC. It translates to CAWIRGFNEQFF. The whole variable domain, remainder taken from reference TRBV30 and TRBJ2-1, is SQTIHQWPATLVQPVGSPLSLECTVEGTSNPNLYWYRQAAGRGLQLLFYSVGIGQISSEVPQNLSASRPQDRQFILSSKKLLLSDSGFYLCAWIRGFNEQFFGPGTRLTVL.

The genes are TRBV7-2 and TRBJ2-1, with TRBD2 matching 8 bases. Germline CDR1 reads SGHTA; CDR2 reads FQGNSA. V was clipped by 5 bases and J by 0 bases; unmatched bases: 9. This CDR3 region has 17 residues. The CDR3 spells CASSQTPGGFSYNEQFF. CDR3 coding DNA: TGTGCCAGCAGCCAGACCCCGGGGGGGTTCTCCTACAATGAGCAGTTCTTC.

The rearrangement uses TRBV21-1 and TRBJ2-2; TRBD1 is the table's D call, not checked against the DNA. TRBV21-1 represents a pseudogene. The CDR3 runs 17 residues. This CDR3 reads CASRIPPFPPNTGELFF. The CDR3 DNA sequence: TGTGCCAGCAGAATTCCACCCTTTCCCCCGAACACCGGGGAGCTGTTTTTT.

Only a few counts were recorded for this clonotype. J is TRBJ2-2 and V is TRBV7-3, with D tentatively TRBD2 (5 bases). Germline lookup yields CDR1 SGHTA and CDR2 FQGTGA. V lost 5 bases and J 6 bases, leaving 16 bases between the germline ends. The length of the CDR3 is 15 residues. Written as DNA, the CDR3 is TGTGCCAGCAGCCAAACTATAGGCGGGCCCGGGGAGCTGTTTTTT. It encodes CASSQTIGGPGELFF.

A few counts support this clonotype. V usage is TRBV6-2 or TRBV6-3 and J usage is TRBJ2-7; D remains ambiguous. V was trimmed by 2 bases and J by 0 bases, leaving 8 bases between them. CDR1 MNHEY and CDR2 SVGEGT come from the germline V gene. The CDR3 is made up of 14 amino acids. The CDR3 nucleotides read TGTGCCAGCAGTTACCGGTGGAGCTCCTACGAGCAGTACTTC. Amino acid sequence: CASSYRWSSYEQYF.

The chain combines TRBV12-3 or TRBV12-4 with TRBJ2-5, with a weak D call TRBD2 (6 bases). Trimming pared 5 bases from V and 4 bases from J, leaving 11 bases between. CDR3 length: 13 residues. CDR3 amino acids: CASSRGSPETQYF. The DNA of the CDR3 is TGTGCCAGCAGTCGGGGGAGCCCAGAGACCCAGTACTTC.

The chain combines TRBV9 with TRBJ2-1; either TRBD1 or TRBD2 may fit D (5 bases each). This CDR3 has 17 amino acids. V was pared by 4 bases and J by 4 bases, with 21 bases between. The V gene's germline CDR1 is SGDLS and CDR2 YYNGEE. DNA of the CDR3: TGTGCCAGCAGCCCCGGGACCGTCGTCCCTGATTACAATGAGCAGTTCTTC. It translates to CASSPGTVVPDYNEQFF.